This T cell receptor beta chain stems from a study of identical twins. CDR1 and CDR2 from the germline V gene are ENHRY and SYGVKD. J gave up 4 bases and V 5 bases, and 3 bases lay outside the gene matches. CDR3 length: 15 amino acids. TCRdb reprocessed the 5' RACE reads via MiXCR and lists one record per CDR3 protein. The table lists about 890,000 distinct CDR3 sequences, roughly an eighth of them singletons, with roughly 1.5% in the top ten. This same sample was also taken into another study, of yellow fever vaccine responses in identical twins. As that report states: Twins reportedly showed a vaccine T cell response that seemed partly convergent and partly personalized.

What was sequenced was PBMCs. The V call is TRBV10-3, the J call TRBJ2-5; 14 bases are shared with TRBD2. The receptor comes from a woman aged 18-29 years in good health. Here the CDR3 reads CAISSGLAGAETQYF. As DNA, the CDR3 is TGTGCCATCAGTTCGGGACTAGCGGGGGCAGAGACCCAGTACTTC.